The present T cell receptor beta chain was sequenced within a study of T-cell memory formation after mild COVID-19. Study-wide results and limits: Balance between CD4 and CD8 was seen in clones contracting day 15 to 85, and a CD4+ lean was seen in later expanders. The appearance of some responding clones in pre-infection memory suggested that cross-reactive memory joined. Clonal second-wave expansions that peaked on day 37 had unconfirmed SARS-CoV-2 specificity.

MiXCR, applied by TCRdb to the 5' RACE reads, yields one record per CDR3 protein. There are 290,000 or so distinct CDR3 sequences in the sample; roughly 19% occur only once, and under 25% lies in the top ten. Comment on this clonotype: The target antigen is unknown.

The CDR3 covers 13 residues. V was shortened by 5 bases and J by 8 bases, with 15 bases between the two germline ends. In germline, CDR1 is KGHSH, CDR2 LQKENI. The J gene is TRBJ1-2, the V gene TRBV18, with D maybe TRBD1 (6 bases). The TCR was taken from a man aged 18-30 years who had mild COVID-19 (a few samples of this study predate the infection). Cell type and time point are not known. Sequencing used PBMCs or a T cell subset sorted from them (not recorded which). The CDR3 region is CASSSTGGSGYTF. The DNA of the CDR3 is TGTGCCAGCTCATCCACCGGGGGCTCGGGCTACACCTTC.